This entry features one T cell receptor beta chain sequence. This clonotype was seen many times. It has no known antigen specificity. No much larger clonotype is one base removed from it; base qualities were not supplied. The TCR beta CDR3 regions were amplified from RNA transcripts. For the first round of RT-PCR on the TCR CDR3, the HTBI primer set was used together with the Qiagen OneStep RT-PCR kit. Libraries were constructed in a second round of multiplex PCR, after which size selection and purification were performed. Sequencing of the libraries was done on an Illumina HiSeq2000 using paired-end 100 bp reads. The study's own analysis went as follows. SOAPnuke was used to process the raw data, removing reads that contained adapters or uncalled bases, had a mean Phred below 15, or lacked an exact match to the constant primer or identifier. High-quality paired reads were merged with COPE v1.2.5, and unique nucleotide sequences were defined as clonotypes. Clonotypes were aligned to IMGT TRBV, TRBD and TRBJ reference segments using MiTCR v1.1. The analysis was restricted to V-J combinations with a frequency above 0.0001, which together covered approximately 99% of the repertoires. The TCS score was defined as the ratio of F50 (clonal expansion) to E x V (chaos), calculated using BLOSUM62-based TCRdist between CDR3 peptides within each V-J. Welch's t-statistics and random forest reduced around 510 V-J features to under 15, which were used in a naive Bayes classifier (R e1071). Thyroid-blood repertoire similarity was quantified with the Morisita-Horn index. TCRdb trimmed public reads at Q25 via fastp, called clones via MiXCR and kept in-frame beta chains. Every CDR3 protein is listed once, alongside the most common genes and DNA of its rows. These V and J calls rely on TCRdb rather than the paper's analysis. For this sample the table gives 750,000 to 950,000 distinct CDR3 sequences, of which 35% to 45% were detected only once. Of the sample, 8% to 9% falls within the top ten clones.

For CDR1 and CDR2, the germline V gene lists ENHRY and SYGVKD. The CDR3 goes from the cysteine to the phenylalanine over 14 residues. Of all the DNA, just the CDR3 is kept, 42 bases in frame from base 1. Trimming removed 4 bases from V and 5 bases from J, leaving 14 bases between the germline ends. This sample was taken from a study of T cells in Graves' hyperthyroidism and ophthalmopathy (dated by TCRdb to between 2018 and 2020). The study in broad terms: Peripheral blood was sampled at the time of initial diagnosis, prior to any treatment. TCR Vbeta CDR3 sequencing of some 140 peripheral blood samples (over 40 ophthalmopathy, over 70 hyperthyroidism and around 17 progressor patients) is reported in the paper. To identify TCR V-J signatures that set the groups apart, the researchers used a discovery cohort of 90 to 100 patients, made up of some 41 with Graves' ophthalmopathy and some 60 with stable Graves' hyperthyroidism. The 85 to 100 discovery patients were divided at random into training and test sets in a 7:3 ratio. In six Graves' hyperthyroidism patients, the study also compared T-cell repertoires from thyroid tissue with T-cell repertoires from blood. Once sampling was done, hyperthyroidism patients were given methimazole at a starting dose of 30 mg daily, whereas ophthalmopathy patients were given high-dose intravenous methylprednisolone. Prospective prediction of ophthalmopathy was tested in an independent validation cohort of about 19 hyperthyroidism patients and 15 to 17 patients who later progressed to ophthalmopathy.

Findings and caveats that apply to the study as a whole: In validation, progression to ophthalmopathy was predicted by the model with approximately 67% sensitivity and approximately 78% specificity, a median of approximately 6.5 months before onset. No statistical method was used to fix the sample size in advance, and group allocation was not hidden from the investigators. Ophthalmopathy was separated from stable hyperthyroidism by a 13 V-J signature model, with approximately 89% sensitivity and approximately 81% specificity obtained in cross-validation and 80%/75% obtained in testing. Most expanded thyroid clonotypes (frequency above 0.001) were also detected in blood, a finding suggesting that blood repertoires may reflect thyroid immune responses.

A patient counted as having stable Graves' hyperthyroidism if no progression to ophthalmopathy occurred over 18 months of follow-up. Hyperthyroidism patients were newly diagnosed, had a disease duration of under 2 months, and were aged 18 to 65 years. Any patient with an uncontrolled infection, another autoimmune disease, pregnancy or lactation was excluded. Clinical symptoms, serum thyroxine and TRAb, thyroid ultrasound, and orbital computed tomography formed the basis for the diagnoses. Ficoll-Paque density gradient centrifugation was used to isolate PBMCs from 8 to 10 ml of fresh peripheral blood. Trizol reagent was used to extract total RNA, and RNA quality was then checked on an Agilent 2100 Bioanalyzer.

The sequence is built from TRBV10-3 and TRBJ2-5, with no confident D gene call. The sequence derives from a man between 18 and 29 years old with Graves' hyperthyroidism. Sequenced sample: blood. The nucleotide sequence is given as TGTGCCATCAGTGCCCACGGGCCCTCCGAGACCCAGTACTTC. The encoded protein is CAISAHGPSETQYF.